These 27 T cell receptor beta chains came from one sample sequenced in a study of CD8 T cells in ankylosing spondylitis. These receptors lack a known antigen. Each CDR3 protein is one row after TCRdb ran MiXCR on the 5' RACE reads. Among about 440,000 distinct CDR3 sequences, 15% to 20% were seen once, and the ten largest hold approximately 1%. General observations from the study: A TCR beta motif of 7 to 9 highly homologous variants seemed to mark ankylosing spondylitis blood.

The sample comprised blood, either unsorted or a sorted T cell fraction (not recorded which). Source of these receptors: a male donor with ankylosing spondylitis.

This chain joins TRBV20-1 and TRBJ2-3; 8 bases map to TRBD2. From germline, CDR1 is DFQATT and CDR2 SNEGSKA (reference sequence). Germline trimming cut 4 bases from V and 5 bases from J; bases unmatched to any gene: 5. This CDR3 has 13 residues. In nucleotides, the CDR3 is TGCAGTGCTACACGGGGGGGCCTAGATACGCAGTATTTT. Translating it yields CSATRGGLDTQYF.

This clonotype has a single count. The CDR3 loop is CSVQGGGTQYF. CDR3 bases: TGCAGTGTACAGGGAGGGGGGACCCAGTACTTC. This chain joins TRBV20-1 and TRBJ2-5; a weak D match, TRBD2 (7 bases). The CDR3 has 11 residues. V lost 7 bases to trimming and J lost 7 bases, with 13 bases between them. The V gene's germline CDR1 is DFQATT and CDR2 SNEGSKA (reference sequence).

This clonotype was seen a handful of times. The chain combines TRBV3-1 with TRBJ1-1; 8 bases fit TRBD1. This CDR3 has 16 residues. V dropped 4 bases and J dropped 1; count of bases not matched to a gene: 8. Germline V gene data show CDR1 as LGHDT and CDR2 as YNNKEL (reference sequence). CDR3 in amino acids: CASSPQGARRNTEAFF. The CDR3 DNA reads as TGTGCCAGCAGCCCCCAGGGGGCGCGGAGGAACACTGAAGCTTTCTTT.

The chain couples TRBV11-2 to TRBJ2-5, with 10 bases fitting TRBD2. The CDR3 covers 17 residues. Germline-derived CDR1 and CDR2 are SGHAT and FQNNGV. V shed 0 bases, J shed 2 bases, and the junction held 6 bases outside the gene matches. CDR3 DNA: TGTGCCAGCAGCTTAGATCTAAGCGGGGGGGAACAAGAGACCCAGTACTTC. The encoded protein is CASSLDLSGGEQETQYF.

The chain joins TRBV25-1 to TRBJ2-7; tentative D call: TRBD1 (6 bases). Germline-derived CDR1 and CDR2 are MGHDK and SYGVNS. Trimming took off 7 bases at V and 4 bases at J, with 17 bases between the two ends. The CDR3 totals 14 residues. DNA for the CDR3: TGTGCCAGCACCGAGGGCAGGGGCGAGTACGAGCAGTACTTC. Its protein is CASTEGRGEYEQYF.

The chain carries TRBV28 and TRBJ2-1, with D possibly TRBD2 on 6 matching bases. Trimming pared 5 bases from V and 4 bases from J, leaving 21 bases between. The CDR3 contains 17 residues. Per the germline V gene, CDR1 is MDHEN and CDR2 is SYDVKM. Here the CDR3 DNA reads TGTGCCAGCAGTACAGCCTCCGGGACTTCATGGTACAATGAGCAGTTCTTC. Protein product: CASSTASGTSWYNEQFF.

In its sample, this clonotype was seen a few times. This chain links TRBV11-2 with TRBJ1-6; D gene unclear. The ends were cut back, 3 bases at V and 9 bases at J, with 9 bases in the middle. The germline gives CDR1 SGHAT, CDR2 FQNNGV. The length of the CDR3 is 13 residues. The CDR3 spells CASSFETFSPLHF. In DNA form, the CDR3 reads TGTGCCAGCAGCTTCGAAACCTTTTCACCCCTCCACTTT.

In its sample, this clonotype was seen a few times. The chain joins TRBV14 to TRBJ2-1, with 11 bases identical to TRBD1. The CDR3 consists of 24 residues. Germline trimming cut 4 bases from V and 0 bases from J; bases unmatched to any gene: 26. CDR1 is SGHDN and CDR2 is FVKESK in the germline V gene. In DNA form, the CDR3 reads TGTGCCAGCAGCCCCCTTAGGACAGGGGGCACCCTTCGAGAAACCCGGAGCTCCTACAATGAGCAGTTCTTC. Its translation is CASSPLRTGGTLRETRSSYNEQFF.

Comments on this clonotype: The junction departs from germline at one end; a sequencing error may be responsible. The rearrangement links TRBV5-5 to TRBJ2-2; maybe TRBD1 (6 bases). The CDR3 runs 18 residues. Germline V lookup: CDR1 SGHKS, CDR2 YYEKEE (reference sequence). The CDR3 bases are TGTGCCAGCAGCTCCGGTCTGGACAGATACCCGAACACCAGGGAGCTGTTTTTT. It specifies CASSSGLDRYPNTRELFF.

This chain uses TRBV20-1 with TRBJ2-5; 8 positions match TRBD2. Germline assignment: CDR1 DFQATT and CDR2 SNEGSKA (reference sequence). This CDR3 is 14 amino acids long. Trimming cost V 6 bases and J 5 bases; bases outside gene matches: 11. The CDR3 is CSALAGPPGETQYF. In DNA form, the CDR3 reads TGCAGTGCCTTAGCGGGACCCCCCGGGGAGACCCAGTACTTC.

This clonotype was seen more than once but under ten times. J is TRBJ2-5 and V is TRBV20-1; a weak D match, TRBD2 (5 bases). The CDR3 sequence is 14 residues long. Trimming removed 3 bases from V and 4 bases from J, with 15 bases in between. The V gene's germline CDR1 is DFQATT and CDR2 SNEGSKA (reference sequence). CDR3 protein: CSASGPPAGETQYF. CDR3 nucleotide sequence: TGCAGTGCTAGTGGGCCCCCGGCGGGAGAGACCCAGTACTTC.

This clonotype was seen a handful of times. The J gene is TRBJ2-2, the V gene TRBV28, with D maybe TRBD2 (5 bases). The CDR3 extends over 12 amino acids. Per germline, CDR1 MDHEN and CDR2 SYDVKM. Trimming left V 11 bases short and J 8 bases short, with 15 bases between. The CDR3 here is CACCRGRGELFF. CDR3 DNA: TGTGCCTGCTGCCGGGGTCGAGGGGAGCTGTTTTTT.

This clonotype was picked up a small number of times. The chain has TRBV10-3 and TRBJ2-1, with TRBD2 matching 8 bases. The germline V gene encodes CDR1 ENHRY and CDR2 SYGVKD. The CDR3 extends over 14 amino acids. The V and J ends lost 2 bases and 10 bases, in that order; junction bases with no gene match: 7. CDR3 coding DNA: TGTGCCATCAGTGAGAGCACGGGAGGGAACGAGCAGTTCTTC. Amino acids: CAISESTGGNEQFF.

This clonotype was counted between two and nine times. V is TRBV18 and J is TRBJ2-5; no clear D gene. Germline CDR1 KGHSH, CDR2 LQKENI. This CDR3 has 13 amino acids. The ends were cut back, 2 bases at V and 1 base at J, with 5 bases in the middle. CDR3: CASSPVSQETQYF. The CDR3 DNA is TGTGCCAGCTCACCAGTGTCCCAAGAGACCCAGTACTTC.

The V call is TRBV5-1, the J call TRBJ2-5; 9 bases fit TRBD2. CDR3 size: 16 residues. Germline V gene sequence: CDR1 SGHRS, CDR2 YFSETQ. V lost 0 bases to trimming and J lost 1 base; unmatched junction nucleotides: 4. The CDR3, as DNA: TGCGCCAGCAGCTTGGTGGAAGCGGGGGGCCAAGAGACCCAGTACTTC. Translated, it gives CASSLVEAGGQETQYF.

The table lists this clonotype with a few counts. The chain has TRBV11-2 and TRBJ1-1, with 9 bases identical to TRBD1. This CDR3 has 16 residues. Per the germline V gene, CDR1 is SGHAT and CDR2 is FQNNGV. Trimming took 0 bases from V and 1 from J; bases not matched to a gene: 3. Here the CDR3 reads CASSLDRGQGNTEAFF. Written as DNA, the CDR3 is TGTGCCAGCAGCTTAGACCGGGGACAGGGGAACACTGAAGCTTTCTTT.

A few counts support this clonotype. The J gene is TRBJ1-2, the V gene TRBV6-1; D is undetermined. The CDR3 loop spans 14 amino acids. Germline lookup yields CDR1 MNHNS and CDR2 SASEGT. The V gene lost 3 bases and the J gene lost 0 bases, with 8 bases spanning the gap. The chain's CDR3 is CASSDGSANYGYTF. The CDR3, as DNA: TGTGCCAGCAGTGACGGCTCGGCTAACTATGGCTACACCTTC.

The chain uses TRBV7-2 and TRBJ1-2, with D perhaps TRBD1 (6 bases). There are 12 residues in the CDR3. Germline assignment: CDR1 SGHTA and CDR2 FQGNSA. V was clipped by 7 bases and J by 5 bases, with 11 bases between them. Here the CDR3 DNA reads TGTGCCAGCACACAACAGGGTTATGGCTACACCTTC. Amino acids: CASTQQGYGYTF.

The chain joins TRBV5-1 to TRBJ2-5; 11 bases map to TRBD1. CDR3 length: 16 residues. J lost 4 bases, V lost 2 bases, and 7 bases had no gene match. The germline V gene encodes CDR1 SGHRS and CDR2 YFSETQ. The CDR3 region has the DNA TGCGCCAGCAGCTTACGCCGGGACAGGGGGGCAGAGACCCAGTACTTC. Amino acid sequence: CASSLRRDRGAETQYF.

The chain carries TRBV27 and TRBJ1-1; D unresolved. Trimming took 10 bases from V and 1 from J, leaving 22 bases between them. The germline V gene encodes CDR1 MNHEY and CDR2 SMNVEV (reference sequence). The CDR3 totals 16 residues. The CDR3 is CATVAEMSRANTEAFF. In DNA form, the CDR3 reads TGTGCCACGGTCGCGGAGATGAGTCGGGCGAACACTGAAGCTTTCTTT.

The chain uses TRBV12-3 or TRBV12-4 and TRBJ1-1; 8 bases are shared with TRBD1. V lost 6 bases to trimming and J lost 1 base; unmatched junction nucleotides: 4. This CDR3 has 14 residues. In DNA form, the CDR3 reads TGTGCCAGCAGAGACAGGGGAGGGAACACTGAAGCTTTCTTT. Its translation: CASRDRGGNTEAFF.

This clonotype came up a few times. The rearrangement joins TRBV7-6 to TRBJ1-3, with D unclear. Germline V gene lookup returns CDR1 SGHVS and CDR2 FNYEAQ. There are 14 residues in the CDR3. The V end lost 8 bases, the J end lost 9 bases, and 20 bases lay between the germline ends. The CDR3 region has the DNA TGTGCCAGCCGATGGGAGGCGACCCGGGGCACCATATATTTT. Its translation: CASRWEATRGTIYF.

CDR3 sequence (DNA): TGTGCCAGCAGCTGGGCTAGCAGGGGAGGAACCGGGGAGCTGTTTTTT. This encodes CASSWASRGGTGELFF. This chain links TRBV7-9 with TRBJ2-2, with D perhaps being TRBD1 or TRBD2 (6 bases each). The germline V gene has CDR1 SEHNR and CDR2 FQNEAQ (reference sequence). This CDR3 comprises 16 residues. V lost 4 bases to trimming and J lost 5 bases, with 17 bases between them.

There are a few counts of this clonotype. The chain combines TRBV5-1 with TRBJ2-6; TRBD2 matches 8 bases. The length of the CDR3 is 19 residues. The germline gives CDR1 SGHRS, CDR2 YFSETQ. V lost 2 bases, J lost 0 bases, and 10 bases stayed unmatched. CDR3 amino acids: CASSLPRRGGSSGANVLTF. The CDR3 DNA is TGCGCCAGCAGCTTACCTCGTCGGGGGGGTAGCTCTGGGGCCAACGTCCTGACTTTC.

This clonotype was seen only a few times. The gene calls are TRBV30 and TRBJ1-2; D might be TRBD1 (6 bases). Germline V CDR1 and CDR2: GTSNPN, SVGIG (reference sequence). Trimming took off 3 bases at V and 7 bases at J, with 21 bases between the two ends. The CDR3 runs to 15 residues. The CDR3 nucleotides read TGTGCCTGGAGGGCCGATCTGAGGGACAATAGTGGCTACACCTTC. Residues: CAWRADLRDNSGYTF. The full variable domain, completed using reference TRBV30 and TRBJ1-2, is SQTIHQWPATLVQPVGSPLSLECTVEGTSNPNLYWYRQAAGRGLQLLFYSVGIGQISSEVPQNLSASRPQDRQFILSSKKLLLSDSGFYLCAWRADLRDNSGYTFGSGTRLTVV.

This clonotype came up a few times. The gene calls are TRBV5-6 and TRBJ2-2; the match to TRBD2 covers 11 bases. The CDR3 spans 14 residues. Germline V gives CDR1 SGHDT, CDR2 YYEEEE. V was clipped by 4 bases and J by 10 bases; unmatched bases: 6. CDR3 sequence (DNA): TGTGCCAGCAGCCCTAGCGGGAGGTTGGTGGAGCTGTTTTTT. Amino acid sequence: CASSPSGRLVELFF.

The rearrangement links TRBV5-4 to TRBJ2-3; the match to TRBD2 covers 12 bases. From germline, CDR1 is SGHNT and CDR2 YYREEE (reference sequence). This CDR3 has 15 residues. The V segment lost 4 bases and the J segment 4 bases; nucleotides outside the gene matches: 4. For the CDR3, the DNA is TGTGCCAGCAGCCGACTAGCGGGGGCCCCAGATACGCAGTATTTT. Translated, it gives CASSRLAGAPDTQYF.